The 17 T cell receptor beta chains reported below all come from one sample, sequenced in a study of blood T cells in healthy people across ages. A second PCR of roughly 7 to 11 cycles used a sample-barcoded 5' primer and a J-beta primer mix. TCRdb redid the calling of the 5' RACE reads with MiXCR, one entry per CDR3 protein. The data show 1.5 million or so distinct CDR3 sequences, around 40% seen once. Specimen: blood. The receptors shown here come from a young woman in good health.

This clonotype was seen a handful of times. The chain is built from TRBV4-3 and TRBJ2-7; weak D call: TRBD2 (6 bases). This CDR3 has 15 amino acids. CDR1 and CDR2 (germline): LGHNA, YSLEER. V was pared by 1 base and J by 4 bases, with 14 bases between. The CDR3 protein is CASSQGSGVGYEQYF. For the CDR3, the DNA is TGCGCCAGCAGCCAAGGGTCGGGGGTAGGTTACGAGCAGTACTTC.

This chain connects TRBV7-6 to TRBJ2-1; D gene unclear. The ends were cut back, 5 bases at V and 2 bases at J, with 10 bases in the middle. CDR3 size: 14 residues. Per germline, CDR1 SGHVS and CDR2 FNYEAQ. CDR3 sequence: CASSATVTYNEQFF. As DNA, the CDR3 is TGTGCCAGCAGCGCTACCGTGACCTACAATGAGCAGTTCTTC.

This clonotype was counted between two and nine times. The gene calls are TRBV24-1 and TRBJ2-7; 9 nucleotides agree with TRBD2. Germline trimming cut 4 bases from V and 4 bases from J; bases unmatched to any gene: 7. Per germline, CDR1 KGHDR and CDR2 SFDVKD. The CDR3 sequence is 15 residues long. CDR3 amino acids: CATSEGGSGRYEQYF. In nucleotides, the CDR3 is TGTGCCACCAGTGAAGGGGGTAGCGGGAGATACGAGCAGTACTTC.

The CDR3 sequence is CASSFPTGGPAFF. CDR3 DNA: TGTGCCAGCAGCTTCCCGACAGGGGGCCCAGCTTTCTTT. The genes are TRBV7-2 and TRBJ1-1; TRBD1 matches at 10 bases. V trimming: 3 bases; J trimming: 10 bases; junction bases outside the gene matches: 5. Per the germline V gene, CDR1 is SGHTA and CDR2 is FQGNSA. This CDR3 comprises 13 residues. Complete variable domain (other parts from reference TRBV7-2 and TRBJ1-1): GAGVSQSPSNKVTEKGKDVELRCDPISGHTALYWYRQSLGQGLEFLIYFQGNSAPDKSGLPSDRFSAERTGGSVSTLTIQRTQQEDSAVYLCASSFPTGGPAFFGQGTRLTVV.

The rearrangement joins TRBV4-1 to TRBJ2-3; D may match TRBD1 or TRBD2 (5 bases each). The germline gives CDR1 MGHRA, CDR2 YSYEKL. CDR3 length equals 14 residues. Deletions cut 9 bases from V and 5 bases from J, with 18 bases between. This chain's CDR3 is CASKLGQGEDTQYF. The CDR3 nucleotides read TGCGCCAGTAAGCTGGGGCAGGGAGAAGATACGCAGTATTTT.

V gene TRBV7-9 combines with J gene TRBJ2-2, with D possibly called TRBD1 or TRBD2 (6 bases each). V lost 6 bases and J 5 bases, leaving 16 bases between the germline ends. Germline V gene sequence: CDR1 SEHNR, CDR2 FQNEAQ (reference sequence). The CDR3 sequence is 15 residues long. The CDR3 region is CASSSRGPGTGELFF. The CDR3 nucleotides read TGTGCCAGCAGTTCACGGGGGCCAGGAACCGGGGAGCTGTTTTTT.

This chain links TRBV6-5 with TRBJ1-2; TRBD1 agrees at 9 bases. The CDR3 is 13 residues long. Germline V CDR1 and CDR2: MNHEY, SVGAGI. The V segment lost 6 bases and the J segment 6 bases; nucleotides outside the gene matches: 5. This CDR3 is CASRQGASNGYTF. DNA of the CDR3: TGTGCCAGCAGACAGGGGGCAAGTAATGGCTACACCTTC.

This chain joins TRBV2 and TRBJ2-4; 9 bases are shared with TRBD1. The J segment lost 2 bases and the V segment lost 2 bases, leaving 7 bases of the junction unmatched. The germline gives CDR1 SNHLY, CDR2 FYNNEI. This CDR3 has 17 residues. The CDR3: CASSESQDRGPKNIQYF. CDR3 DNA sequence: TGTGCCAGCAGTGAAAGCCAGGACAGGGGACCCAAAAACATTCAGTACTTC.

This clonotype was counted a few times. This sequence joins TRBV7-8 and TRBJ1-1, with a tentative D call TRBD1 (5 bases). Germline V gene lookup returns CDR1 SGHVS and CDR2 FQNEAQ. The CDR3 is made up of 16 amino acids. Trimming removed 0 bases at V and 0 bases at J, with 11 bases between. The CDR3 region is CASSLAPGTMNTEAFF. DNA of the CDR3: TGTGCCAGCAGCTTAGCGCCAGGGACCATGAACACTGAAGCTTTCTTT.

This clonotype was detected only a few times. The chain carries TRBV5-1 and TRBJ2-1, with unresolved D. Per germline, CDR1 SGHRS and CDR2 YFSETQ. This CDR3 has 15 residues. Trimming removed 4 bases at V and 5 bases at J, with 16 bases between. The DNA of the CDR3 is TGCGCCAGCAGCCTTTTCGCAGAGGATGACAATGAGCAGTTCTTC. It encodes CASSLFAEDDNEQFF. The variable domain in full, with the rest retrieved from reference TRBV5-1 and TRBJ2-1, is KAGVTQTPRYLIKTRGQQVTLSCSPISGHRSVSWYQQTPGQGLQFLFEYFSETQRNKGNFPGRFSGRQFSNSRSEMNVSTLELGDSALYLCASSLFAEDDNEQFFGPGTRLTVL.

This clonotype was seen a few times. The chain recombines TRBV7-9 with TRBJ2-3; no clear D gene. The V gene's germline CDR1 is SEHNR and CDR2 FQNEAQ (reference sequence). Trimming removed 5 bases at V and 2 bases at J, with 17 bases between. This CDR3 has 16 amino acids. The CDR3 DNA follows: TGTGCCAGCAGCGACACTTCCCCACCCCACACAGATACGCAGTATTTT. Protein: CASSDTSPPHTDTQYF.

The chain joins TRBV6-4 to TRBJ2-1; TRBD2 matches at 7 bases. This CDR3 spans 14 amino acids. The J segment lost 7 bases and the V segment lost 4 bases, leaving 7 bases of the junction unmatched. Looked up from germline, CDR1 is MRHNA and CDR2 is SNTAGT. The CDR3 nucleotides read TGTGCCAGCAGTGCGGCGGGAGAGGGAAATGAGCAGTTCTTC. Amino acid sequence: CASSAAGEGNEQFF.

The chain links TRBV7-9 to TRBJ2-7, with 7 bases lining up with TRBD2. J gave up 4 bases and V 2 bases, and 8 bases lay outside the gene matches. Germline V gives CDR1 SEHNR, CDR2 FQNEAQ (reference sequence). The CDR3 length is 15 residues. CDR3 in amino acids: CASSLSGGGRYEQYF. CDR3 DNA: TGTGCCAGCAGCTTATCTGGGGGGGGAAGGTACGAGCAGTACTTC.

Notes on this clonotype: One junction end disagrees with the germline gene, perhaps due to a read error. The gene calls are TRBV20-1 and TRBJ1-2; D gene ambiguous. Germline-derived CDR1 and CDR2 are DFQATT and SNEGSKA (reference sequence). The CDR3 length is 12 residues. The CDR3 is CSASNPNYDYTF. CDR3 sequence (DNA): TGCAGTGCTAGTAACCCTAACTATGACTACACCTTC.

This clonotype was seen a handful of times. CDR3 in DNA: TGTGCCAGCAGCTTAGAGCGGCCAGGGACCTACGAGCAGTACTTC. This sequence encodes CASSLERPGTYEQYF. V gene TRBV11-2 combines with J gene TRBJ2-7, with TRBD1 as a possible D gene (5 bases). The germline V gene has CDR1 SGHAT and CDR2 FQNNGV. Trimming took 0 bases from V and 2 from J, leaving 11 bases between them. CDR3 length equals 15 residues.

Many counts were recorded for this clonotype. V gene TRBV7-2 combines with J gene TRBJ2-1, with D perhaps TRBD1 (6 bases). The V gene's germline CDR1 is SGHTA and CDR2 FQGNSA. Trimming stripped 4 bases from V and 3 bases from J, with 13 bases between. CDR3 length equals 15 residues. The CDR3 DNA is TGTGCCAGCAGCTCTTCGACAGGCATCTACAATGAGCAGTTCTTC. Translation: CASSSSTGIYNEQFF. The whole variable domain, remainder taken from reference TRBV7-2 and TRBJ2-1, is GAGVSQSPSNKVTEKGKDVELRCDPISGHTALYWYRQSLGQGLEFLIYFQGNSAPDKSGLPSDRFSAERTGGSVSTLTIQRTQQEDSAVYLCASSSSTGIYNEQFFGPGTRLTVL.

V usage is TRBV13 and J usage is TRBJ1-2; D is uncertain. The CDR3 length is 15 residues. The V gene's germline CDR1 is PRHDT and CDR2 FYEKMQ (reference sequence). V was clipped by 5 bases and J by 4 bases, with 17 bases between them. CDR3 residues: CASSPEAGRGYGYTF. CDR3 nucleotides: TGTGCCAGCAGCCCCGAGGCGGGTCGAGGCTATGGCTACACCTTC.